This entry lists 10 T cell receptor beta chains sequenced from one sample in a study of cytomegalovirus exposure and HLA in healthy donors. The PCR had 60 Vbeta and 13 Jbeta primers. Sequencing was performed with immunoSEQ multiplex PCR; in TCRdb, only in-frame clones are kept and a portion is missing. In the table there are approximately 190,000 clones, roughly 13% of which are singletons. The sample taken for sequencing was PBMCs. These receptors were obtained from a man aged 50 to 60 in good health and CMV-seropositive.

This sequence joins TRBV5-8 and TRBJ1-6; a possible D gene is TRBD1 (6 bases). This CDR3 contains 14 residues. The ends were cut back, 4 bases at V and 10 bases at J, with 15 bases in the middle. Germline CDR1 reads SGHTS; CDR2 reads YDEGEE. The CDR3 protein is CASSLGGVLSPLHF. CDR3 nucleotide sequence: TGTGCCAGCAGCCTAGGGGGGGTTCTGTCACCCCTCCACTTT. The full variable domain, rest sourced from reference TRBV5-8 and TRBJ1-6, is EAGVTQSPTHLIKTRGQQATLRCSPISGHTSVYWYQQALGLGLQFLLWYDEGEERNRGNFPPRFSGRQFPNYSSELNVNALELEDSALYLCASSLGGVLSPLHFGNGTRLTVT.

This clone was found a few times. V is TRBV2 and J is TRBJ1-6; 8 bases line up with TRBD1. Germline V gene sequence: CDR1 SNHLY, CDR2 FYNNEI. The CDR3 spans 12 residues. The V gene end was trimmed by 4 bases and the J gene end by 11 bases; junction bases not matched to a gene: 1. The CDR3 is CASSGDRTPLHF. The DNA of the CDR3 is TGTGCCAGCAGTGGGGACAGGACACCCCTCCACTTT.

The CDR3 DNA is TGTGCCAGCAGTGAGGGAGCGTATCAGCCCCAGCATTTT. Translated, it gives CASSEGAYQPQHF. The V call is TRBV6-1, the J call TRBJ1-5; D not resolved. Trimming took off 3 bases at V and 5 bases at J, with 8 bases between the two ends. The CDR3 extends over 13 amino acids. Germline CDR1 reads MNHNS; CDR2 reads SASEGT.

This clone has only a few counts. The V and J genes are TRBV10-3 and TRBJ2-5; TRBD1 agrees at 9 bases. The CDR3 extends over 17 amino acids. V lost 4 bases to trimming and J lost 0 bases; unmatched junction nucleotides: 9. Germline V CDR1 and CDR2: ENHRY, SYGVKD. In nucleotides, the CDR3 is TGTGCCATCAGTGGTCCCGGACAGGGGACGTACCAAGAGACCCAGTACTTC. Translation: CAISGPGQGTYQETQYF.

This clone occurred a few times. The CDR3 region has the DNA TGTGCCAGCTCACCACGGACTTTCGGCGGCACTGAAGCTTTCTTT. Its translation is CASSPRTFGGTEAFF. The chain employs TRBV18 and TRBJ1-1; D unresolved. This CDR3 is 15 amino acids long. The V and J ends lost 1 base and 4 bases respectively, with 13 bases between them. Germline V gives CDR1 KGHSH, CDR2 LQKENI.

The rearrangement joins TRBV28 to TRBJ2-7, with 8 bases identical to TRBD1. Trimming took 8 bases from V and 9 from J; bases not matched to a gene: 6. The CDR3 contains 11 residues. Looked up from germline, CDR1 is MDHEN and CDR2 is SYDVKM. CDR3 DNA sequence: TGTGCCAGCGGACAGGGTAGGGGGCAGTACGTC. As protein: CASGQGRGQYV.

DNA of the CDR3: TGTGCCAGTACCATGGAGGGGAGCGGGCGAGAAAAACTGTTTTTT. Amino acids: CASTMEGSGREKLFF. The genes are TRBV19 and TRBJ1-4, with D possibly TRBD1 on 5 matching bases. Germline-derived CDR1 and CDR2 are LNHDA and SQIVND (reference sequence). The length of the CDR3 is 15 residues. V was cut by 7 bases and J by 8 bases, with 20 bases left in between.

There are a few counts of this clone. V is TRBV19 and J is TRBJ2-7, with 9 bases matching TRBD1. CDR3 length: 15 residues. V gave up 6 bases and J gave up 4 bases; unmatched junction bases: 10. Germline V lookup: CDR1 LNHDA, CDR2 SQIVND (reference sequence). The CDR3 nucleotides are TGTGCCAGTAGCCGAGGACAGGGGAGCATGTACGAGCAGTACTTC. Translated: CASSRGQGSMYEQYF.

The chain combines TRBV25-1 with TRBJ2-3; D perhaps matches TRBD2 (6 bases). This CDR3 has 11 residues. V lost 9 bases and J 4 bases, leaving 8 bases between the germline ends. Germline CDR1 MGHDK, CDR2 SYGVNS. As DNA, the CDR3 is TGTGCCAGTGGGACTTCAGATACGCAGTATTTT. As protein: CASGTSDTQYF.

The V and J genes are TRBV5-1 and TRBJ2-1, with 7 bases identical to TRBD2. The germline gives CDR1 SGHRS, CDR2 YFSETQ. The CDR3 has 15 residues. Losses at the gene ends were 0 bases for V and 0 bases for J; bases not matched to a gene: 0. CDR3 DNA: TGCGCCAGCAGCTTGGGGGGGGGCTCCTACAATGAGCAGTTCTTC. It yields the protein CASSLGGGSYNEQFF.